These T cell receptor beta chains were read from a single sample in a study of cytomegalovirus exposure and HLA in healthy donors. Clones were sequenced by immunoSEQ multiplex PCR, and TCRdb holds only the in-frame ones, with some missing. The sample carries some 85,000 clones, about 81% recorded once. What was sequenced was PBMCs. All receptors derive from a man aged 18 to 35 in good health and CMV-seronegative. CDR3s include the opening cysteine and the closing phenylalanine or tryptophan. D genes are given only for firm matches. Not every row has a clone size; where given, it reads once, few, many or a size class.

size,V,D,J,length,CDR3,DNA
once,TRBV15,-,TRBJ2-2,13,CATSSDFTGELFF,TGTGCCACCAGCTCGGACTTCACCGGGGAGCTGTTTTTT
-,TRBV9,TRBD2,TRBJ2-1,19,CASSVGELAGGLRYNEQFF,TGTGCCAGCAGCGTAGGAGAACTAGCGGGGGGACTCCGCTACAATGAGCAGTTCTTC
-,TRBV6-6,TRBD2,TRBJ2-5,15,CASSYGSGSGETQYF,TGTGCCAGCAGTTACGGGAGCGGGAGTGGGGAGACCCAGTACTTC
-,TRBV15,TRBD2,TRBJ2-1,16,CATSRGAASGRNEQFF,TGTGCCACCAGCAGAGGAGCGGCTAGCGGACGCAATGAGCAGTTCTTC
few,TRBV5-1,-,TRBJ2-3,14,CASSLGRPPDTQYF,TGCGCCAGCAGCTTGGGGCGGCCCCCAGATACGCAGTATTTT
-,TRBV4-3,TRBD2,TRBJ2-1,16,CASSQERLAGWNEQFF,TGCGCCAGCAGCCAAGAACGACTAGCGGGATGGAATGAGCAGTTCTTC
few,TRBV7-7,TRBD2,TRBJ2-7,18,CASSLAGSLTSGPYEQYF,TGTGCTAGCAGCTTAGCAGGCAGCCTTACTAGCGGTCCCTACGAGCAGTACTTC
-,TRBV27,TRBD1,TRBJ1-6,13,CASKVDRRSPLHF,TGTGCCAGCAAGGTGGACAGGCGTTCACCCCTCCACTTT
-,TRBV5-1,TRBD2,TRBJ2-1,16,CASSLILAGSYNEQFF,TGCGCCAGCAGCTTGATCCTAGCGGGATCCTACAATGAGCAGTTCTTC
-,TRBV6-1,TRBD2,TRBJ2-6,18,CASSGGASGISGANVLTF,TGTGCCAGCAGTGGCGGGGCTAGCGGAATCTCTGGGGCCAACGTCCTGACTTTC
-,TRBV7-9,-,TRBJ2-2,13,CASKPGNTGELFF,TGTGCCAGCAAACCAGGGAACACCGGGGAGCTGTTTTTT
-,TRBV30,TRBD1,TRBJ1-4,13,CAYTTGEAEKLFF,TGTGCCTACACGACAGGGGAAGCTGAAAAACTGTTTTTT
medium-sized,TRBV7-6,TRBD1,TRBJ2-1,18,CASSLNFYRGSSYNEQFF,TGTGCCAGCAGCCTTAACTTTTACAGGGGGAGCTCCTACAATGAGCAGTTCTTC
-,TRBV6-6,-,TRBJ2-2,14,CASSLSSGTGELFF,TGTGCCAGCAGTTTGTCTAGTGGGACCGGGGAGCTGTTTTTT
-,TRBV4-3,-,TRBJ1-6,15,CASSPGAGDNSPLHF,TGCGCCAGCAGCCCAGGCGCAGGGGATAATTCACCCCTCCACTTT
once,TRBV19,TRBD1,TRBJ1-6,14,CASSIEQGNSPLHF,TGTGCCAGTAGTATCGAACAGGGGAATTCACCCCTCCACTTT
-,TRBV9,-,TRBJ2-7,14,CASSVGHRNYEQYF,TGTGCCAGCAGCGTAGGACACCGTAACTACGAGCAGTACTTC
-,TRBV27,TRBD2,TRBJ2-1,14,CASSFGLAENEQFF,TGTGCCAGCAGTTTCGGGCTAGCGGAAAATGAGCAGTTCTTC
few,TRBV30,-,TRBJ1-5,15,CACLDRERLNQPQHF,TGTGCCTGCCTTGACCGGGAACGCTTAAATCAGCCCCAGCATTTT
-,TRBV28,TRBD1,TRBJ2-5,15,CASSLTQGALKTQYF,TGTGCCAGCAGTTTGACACAGGGGGCTCTAAAGACCCAGTACTTC
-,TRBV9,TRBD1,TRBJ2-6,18,CASRGAGQGVSGANVLTF,TGTGCCAGCAGGGGTGCGGGACAGGGTGTATCTGGGGCCAACGTCCTGACTTTC
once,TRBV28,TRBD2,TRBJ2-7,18,CASSLGFSGLALFYEQYF,TGTGCCAGCAGTTTAGGTTTTTCGGGACTAGCGTTATTCTACGAGCAGTACTTC
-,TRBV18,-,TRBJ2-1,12,CASSPRETEQFF,TGTGCCAGCTCACCGAGGGAAACTGAGCAGTTCTTC
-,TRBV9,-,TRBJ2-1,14,CASSPRSQRNEQFF,TGTGCCAGCAGCCCACGGTCCCAGCGGAATGAGCAGTTCTTC
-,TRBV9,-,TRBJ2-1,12,CASSVAGSEQFF,TGTGCCAGCAGCGTAGCGGGGAGTGAGCAGTTCTTC
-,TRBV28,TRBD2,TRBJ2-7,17,CASSTYKISGSSGEQYF,TGTGCCAGCAGCACATATAAAATTAGCGGGAGTTCGGGCGAGCAGTACTTC
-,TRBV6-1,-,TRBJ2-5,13,CASRRQAEETQYF,TGTGCCAGCAGGCGACAGGCAGAAGAGACCCAGTACTTC
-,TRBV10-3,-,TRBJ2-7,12,CAISDGGAEQYF,TGTGCCATCAGTGACGGAGGGGCCGAGCAGTACTTC
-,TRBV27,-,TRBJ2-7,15,CASSLVGAVSYEQYF,TGTGCCAGCAGTTTGGTCGGAGCCGTCTCCTACGAGCAGTACTTC
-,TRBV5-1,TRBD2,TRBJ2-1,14,CASSGPGLGNEQFF,TGCGCCAGCAGCGGCCCGGGACTAGGGAATGAGCAGTTCTTC
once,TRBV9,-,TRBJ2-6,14,CASSAAGGANVLTF,TGTGCCAGCAGCGCGGCCGGGGGGGCCAACGTCCTGACTTTC